This record looks at one T cell receptor (beta chain) sequence and its context. V was cut by 4 bases and J by 4 bases, with 20 bases left in between. The V gene's germline CDR1 is SGHRS and CDR2 YFSETQ. This CDR3 has 16 residues. The sample originates from a study of blood T cell repertoires in COVID-19. Study-level background: Nucleic acid was either cDNA or gDNA, and it came from T cells, B-cell-depleted T cells, or PBMCs.

Authors' methods: Counts of nucleated cells, estimated from reference gene primer amplification, were obtained. The data were produced by immunoSEQ multiplex PCR, yet TCRdb's version contains in-frame clones alone and is incomplete. That table is the source of V, J and clone size, and D and trimming were worked out from the DNA. In the table there are about 260,000 clones, around 86% of which are singletons. This TCR was sampled from a man aged 35-49 years with active or convalescent COVID-19. The rearrangement uses TRBV5-1 and TRBJ1-1; D possibly corresponds to TRBD1 (5 bases). What was sequenced was peripheral blood. CDR3: CASSHGDLLGGTEAFF. The CDR3 region has the DNA TGCGCCAGCAGCCACGGGGACCTTCTCGGGGGCACTGAAGCTTTCTTT.